One sample yielded the 26 T cell receptor beta chains listed below, sequenced in a study of vaccination and CD4 T cells after COVID-19. The antigens for these receptors are not known. Stated treatment: approximately 11-day PBMC culture with coronavirus spike peptide pools or control peptides (ViraFEST assay). Prior to the COVID-19 pandemic (2011-2018), the unexposed donor's CD4+ T cells were collected. Sequenced with the Oncomine TCR Beta short-read assay was DNA taken from cultured CD4+ T cells. Cultured CD4+ T cells were the source of extracted genomic DNA. MiXCR, run by TCRdb on the PCR reads, gives a single entry per CDR3 protein. The sample carries approximately 9,700 distinct CDR3 sequences, 30% recorded once. The material sequenced was CD4+ T cells from blood, cultured in vitro. Every receptor here comes from a human donor in good health.

The rearrangement uses TRBV7-9 and TRBJ1-1; D possibly corresponds to TRBD1 (6 bases). The CDR3 has 14 residues. Per the germline V gene, CDR1 is SEHNR and CDR2 is FQNEAQ (reference sequence). Trimming stripped 3 bases from V and 8 bases from J, with 16 bases between. The CDR3 sequence is CASSFSGRGFEAFF. The CDR3 nucleotides are TGTGCCAGCAGCTTTTCCGGCAGGGGATTCGAAGCTTTCTTT.

This chain's CDR3 is CASITRGEGGQPQHF. In nucleotides, the CDR3 is TGTGCCAGCATCACCCGGGGTGAGGGCGGTCAGCCCCAGCATTTT. The rearrangement joins TRBV28 to TRBJ1-5, with D unresolved. V was shortened by 7 bases and J by 6 bases, with 19 bases between the two germline ends. CDR1 and CDR2 (germline): MDHEN, SYDVKM. The CDR3 totals 15 residues. Full variable domain (outside the CDR3, taken from reference TRBV28 and TRBJ1-5): DVKVTQSSRYLVKRTGEKVFLECVQDMDHENMFWYRQDPGLGLRLIYFSYDVKMKEKGDIPEGYSVSREKKERFSLILESASTNQTSMYLCASITRGEGGQPQHFGDGTRLSIL.

This sequence joins TRBV10-3 and TRBJ2-3; either TRBD1 or TRBD2 may supply D (5 bases each). The CDR3 contains 13 residues. V lost 11 bases to trimming and J lost 5 bases, with 17 bases between them. Germline CDR1 reads ENHRY; CDR2 reads SYGVKD. The CDR3 is CAASRDHGDTQYF. DNA for the CDR3: TGTGCCGCCAGCCGGGACCATGGAGATACGCAGTATTTT.

CDR3 region: CAISGTSEYQETQYF. The DNA for the CDR3 is TGTGCCATCAGCGGGACTAGCGAGTACCAAGAGACCCAGTACTTC. The rearrangement uses TRBV10-3 and TRBJ2-5, with 10 bases that match TRBD2. The CDR3 runs to 15 residues. Germline CDR1 reads ENHRY; CDR2 reads SYGVKD. The junction had 4 bases not matched to a gene; V was cut back by 6 bases and J by 0 bases.

There are a few counts of this clonotype. The rearrangement joins TRBV20-1 to TRBJ2-3; perhaps TRBD2 as D (6 bases). V lost 3 bases to trimming and J lost 2 bases, with 21 bases between them. Germline V CDR1 and CDR2: DFQATT, SNEGSKA (reference sequence). The CDR3 is 17 residues long. CDR3 sequence (DNA): TGCAGTGCTAGGGGACCTGGGCGGGGCATCCCCACAGATACGCAGTATTTT. Translating gives CSARGPGRGIPTDTQYF.

This chain uses TRBV7-9 with TRBJ2-7; D is undetermined. Trimming took off 5 bases at V and 4 bases at J, with 12 bases between the two ends. The CDR3 runs to 13 residues. CDR1 and CDR2 from the germline V gene are SEHNR and FQNEAQ (reference sequence). CDR3: CASSPKGPYEQYF. As DNA, the CDR3 is TGTGCCAGCAGCCCCAAGGGCCCTTACGAGCAGTACTTC.

This clonotype was counted between two and nine times. V usage is TRBV20-1 and J usage is TRBJ2-1, with TRBD1 as a possible D gene (5 bases). CDR1 and CDR2 (germline): DFQATT, SNEGSKA (reference sequence). The CDR3 is 14 residues long. The V end was cut by 5 bases, the J end by 3 bases, with 14 bases between. CDR3 sequence reads: CSAPDSIIYNEQFF. The CDR3 region has the DNA TGCAGTGCTCCCGACAGCATAATCTACAATGAGCAGTTCTTC.

This clonotype was observed once. The V and J genes are TRBV7-8 and TRBJ2-2; no definite D call. The CDR3 spans 10 residues. The germline CDR1 and CDR2 sequences are SGHVS and FQNEAQ. Trimming pared 8 bases from V and 8 bases from J, leaving 6 bases between. The CDR3 loop reads CASVRGELFF. The CDR3 region has the DNA TGTGCCAGCGTACGAGGGGAGCTGTTTTTT.

The V call is TRBV15, the J call TRBJ1-5; a weak D match, TRBD1 (5 bases). CDR3 length: 14 amino acids. Germline loops: CDR1 LNHNV, CDR2 YYDKDF (reference sequence). Trimming stripped 7 bases from V and 5 bases from J, with 15 bases between. The CDR3 loop is CATNTSGPHQPQHF. CDR3 nucleotides: TGTGCCACCAACACCTCGGGACCTCATCAGCCCCAGCATTTT.

The CDR3 is CAWTLGTSYEQYF. As DNA, the CDR3 is TGTGCCTGGACCCTCGGCACATCCTACGAGCAGTACTTC. The rearrangement uses TRBV30 and TRBJ2-7; no reliable D call. There are 13 residues in the CDR3. Trimming removed 4 bases at V and 1 base at J, with 11 bases between. Germline CDR1 reads GTSNPN; CDR2 reads SVGIG (reference sequence).

The V call is TRBV24-1, the J call TRBJ2-3; no reliable D call. This CDR3 region has 12 residues. The V end lost 9 bases, the J end lost 3 bases, and 9 bases lay between the germline ends. The germline CDR1 and CDR2 sequences are KGHDR and SFDVKD. The CDR3 DNA reads TGTGCCACCGAAAGGGATACAGATACGCAGTATTTT. This translates into CATERDTDTQYF.

This clonotype is medium-sized (0.01 to 0.1%) within its sample. The chain carries TRBV6-4 and TRBJ1-2; D remains ambiguous. The V and J ends lost 2 bases and 3 bases respectively, with 13 bases between them. The length of the CDR3 is 15 residues. The V gene's germline CDR1 is MRHNA and CDR2 SNTAGT. CDR3 in amino acids: CASSDLGWADYGYTF. The CDR3, as DNA: TGTGCCAGCAGTGACCTAGGATGGGCGGACTATGGCTACACCTTC.

The chain uses TRBV7-3 and TRBJ2-7; no definite D call. Germline V gene sequence: CDR1 SGHTA, CDR2 FQGTGA. CDR3 length equals 16 residues. V lost 5 bases and J lost 0, with 17 bases in between. The CDR3 sequence: CASSPSGRRSSYEQYF. The CDR3 bases are TGTGCCAGCAGCCCCTCGGGCAGGAGAAGCTCCTACGAGCAGTACTTC.

This clonotype was seen a few times. The J gene is TRBJ1-2, the V gene TRBV20-1, with a possible D match to TRBD1 (5 bases). From germline, CDR1 is DFQATT and CDR2 SNEGSKA (reference sequence). The length of the CDR3 is 13 residues. The ends were cut back, 1 base at V and 6 bases at J, with 12 bases in the middle. CDR3 region: CSARGGAGDGYTF. DNA for the CDR3: TGCAGTGCTAGAGGAGGGGCCGGGGATGGCTACACCTTC.

This clonotype was detected only a few times. This chain links TRBV7-8 with TRBJ1-5, with D perhaps matching TRBD1 (6 bases). The CDR3 extends over 15 amino acids. The germline gives CDR1 SGHVS, CDR2 FQNEAQ. The V end lost 5 bases, the J end lost 4 bases, and 15 bases lay between the germline ends. The CDR3 is CASSILSGANQPQHF. The CDR3 DNA reads as TGTGCCAGCAGCATACTTTCAGGGGCAAATCAGCCCCAGCATTTT.

In its sample, this clonotype was seen a few times. The chain combines TRBV28 with TRBJ2-3, with 13 bases lining up with TRBD2. The germline gives CDR1 MDHEN, CDR2 SYDVKM. CDR3 size: 21 residues. The junction had 24 bases not matched to a gene; V was cut back by 9 bases and J by 3 bases. As DNA, the CDR3 is TGTGCCAGTCGGACTAGCGGGAGAGAGTGGGGTTTAGGGTGGGGTACAGATACGCAGTATTTT. Protein: CASRTSGREWGLGWGTDTQYF.

This clonotype was counted only a few times. J is TRBJ2-5 and V is TRBV10-3; the D gene is possibly TRBD1 (5 bases). CDR3 length: 14 residues. Trimming pared 2 bases from V and 2 bases from J, leaving 9 bases between. Germline V CDR1 and CDR2: ENHRY, SYGVKD. DNA for the CDR3: TGTGCCATCAGTGAGGGGCAGGGACAAGAGACCCAGTACTTC. It encodes CAISEGQGQETQYF.

In its sample, this clonotype was seen a few times. V and J are TRBV11-1 and TRBJ2-3; possible D gene TRBD2, 5 bases. Trimming pared 1 base from V and 3 bases from J, leaving 11 bases between. CDR1 SGHAT and CDR2 FQDESV come from the germline V gene (reference sequence). This CDR3 is built from 15 residues. The DNA of the CDR3 is TGTGCCAGCAGCTTAGTCGGACTTCGAACAGATACGCAGTATTTT. It is translated as CASSLVGLRTDTQYF.

The chain links TRBV19 to TRBJ1-5; TRBD1 matches 9 bases. CDR1 LNHDA and CDR2 SQIVND come from the germline V gene (reference sequence). CDR3 length: 17 residues. Trimming cost V 8 bases and J 0 bases; bases outside gene matches: 11. Written as DNA, the CDR3 is TGTGCCAGTCGCAGGTGGGGACAGGGTAATAGCAATCAGCCCCAGCATTTT. It codes for CASRRWGQGNSNQPQHF.

The V call is TRBV18, the J call TRBJ1-1; D perhaps matches TRBD1 (6 bases). The CDR3 extends over 14 amino acids. Germline values: CDR1 KGHSH, CDR2 LQKENI. Trimming pared 4 bases from V and 4 bases from J, leaving 13 bases between. The CDR3, as DNA: TGTGCCAGCTCACGACAGGAAGGGAGCACTGAAGCTTTCTTT. Residues: CASSRQEGSTEAFF.

The chain has TRBV7-3 and TRBJ2-7; TRBD2 aligns across 8 bases. The CDR3 has 16 residues. The ends lost 5 bases at V and 0 bases at J; junction bases unmatched: 9. The germline gives CDR1 SGHTA, CDR2 FQGTGA. The CDR3 loop reads CASSATGGAASYEQYF. The CDR3 coding sequence is TGTGCCAGCAGCGCCACGGGGGGGGCCGCCTCCTACGAGCAGTACTTC.

The rearrangement joins TRBV15 to TRBJ2-3, with TRBD2 matching over 7 bases. The V gene's germline CDR1 is LNHNV and CDR2 YYDKDF (reference sequence). After removal of 0 bases from V and 3 bases from J, the junction contained 9 bases not matched to a gene. The CDR3 has 17 amino acids. This CDR3 reads CATSRDDGAGATDTQYF. The CDR3 DNA sequence: TGTGCCACCAGCAGAGATGACGGGGCGGGAGCTACAGATACGCAGTATTTT.

The chain links TRBV10-3 to TRBJ2-5; the D call may be TRBD1 or TRBD2 (5 bases each). The V end was cut by 3 bases, the J end by 4 bases, with 15 bases between. The CDR3 is 15 amino acids. Germline CDR1 and CDR2: ENHRY and SYGVKD. The CDR3 nucleotides are TGTGCCATCAGTGATCCGGGACGACAGATAGAGACCCAGTACTTC. Protein: CAISDPGRQIETQYF.

The chain carries TRBV6-4 and TRBJ1-1; D is undetermined. V lost 3 bases to trimming and J lost 2 bases, with 7 bases between them. This CDR3 has 13 residues. The germline CDR1 and CDR2 sequences are MRHNA and SNTAGT. CDR3 bases: TGTGCCAGCAGTGAATATGGAAACACTGAAGCTTTCTTT. Its protein is CASSEYGNTEAFF.

This clonotype has more than one count but fewer than ten. J is TRBJ1-5 and V is TRBV27; the D is unclear. The CDR3 covers 13 residues. V was cut by 3 bases and J by 4 bases, with 7 bases left in between. Germline V gives CDR1 MNHEY, CDR2 SMNVEV (reference sequence). CDR3 sequence (DNA): TGTGCCAGCAGTTTCCGCGGAAATCAGCCCCAGCATTTT. Translated: CASSFRGNQPQHF.

This clonotype was seen more than once but under ten times. J is TRBJ2-7 and V is TRBV6-1; unclear D gene. Germline lookup yields CDR1 MNHNS and CDR2 SASEGT. The CDR3 has 12 amino acids. V was cut by 7 bases and J by 3 bases, with 10 bases left in between. CDR3 nucleotide sequence: TGTGCCAGCATGAAGGGAAGCTACGAGCAGTACTTC. It translates to CASMKGSYEQYF.